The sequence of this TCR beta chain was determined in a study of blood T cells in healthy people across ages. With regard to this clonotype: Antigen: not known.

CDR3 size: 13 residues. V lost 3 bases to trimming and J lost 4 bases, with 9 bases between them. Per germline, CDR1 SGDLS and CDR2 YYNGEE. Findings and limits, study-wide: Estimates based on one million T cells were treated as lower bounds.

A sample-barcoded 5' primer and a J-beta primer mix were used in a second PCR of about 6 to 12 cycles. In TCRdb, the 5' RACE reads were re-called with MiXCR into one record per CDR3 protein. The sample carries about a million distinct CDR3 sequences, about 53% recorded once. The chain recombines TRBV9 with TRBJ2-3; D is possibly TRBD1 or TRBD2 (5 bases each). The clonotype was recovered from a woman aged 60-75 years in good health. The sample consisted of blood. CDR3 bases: TGTGCCAGCAGCGCCGAGGGGTCAGATACGCAGTATTTT. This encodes CASSAEGSDTQYF.